This entry lists 13 T cell receptor beta chains sequenced from one sample in a study of response to subunit inactivated influenza vaccine. A single record per CDR3 protein comes from TCRdb applying MiXCR to the RT-PCR reads. This table holds hundreds of thousands of distinct CDR3 sequences, around 8% found once. This specimen consisted of PBMCs from blood, obtained around 25 months after vaccination. The receptors derive from a man aged 50-75 years who received an inactivated influenza vaccine.

This clonotype was observed at least ten times. The chain employs TRBV12-3 or TRBV12-4 and TRBJ1-3; D possibly corresponds to TRBD1 (5 bases). V was pared by 6 bases and J by 7 bases, with 16 bases between. The CDR3 runs to 14 residues. In DNA form, the CDR3 reads TGTGCCAGCAGGCACTACGCCGGGGGGAACACCATATATTTT. It translates to CASRHYAGGNTIYF.

This clonotype has a handful of counts. The chain combines TRBV18 with TRBJ2-5; D possibly corresponds to TRBD1 (5 bases). Germline-derived CDR1 and CDR2 are KGHSH and LQKENI. The V end was cut by 5 bases, the J end by 2 bases, with 9 bases between. This CDR3 is built from 13 residues. The CDR3 sequence is CASSKYRQETQYF. The CDR3 bases are TGTGCCAGCTCAAAGTACAGGCAAGAGACCCAGTACTTC.

In its sample, this clonotype was seen many times. The chain links TRBV4-2 to TRBJ2-1; D assignment may be TRBD1 or TRBD2 (5 bases each). This CDR3 has 18 amino acids. Trimming cost V 4 bases and J 2 bases, with 21 bases left between them. The germline CDR1 and CDR2 sequences are LGHNA and YNFKEQ. CDR3 loop: CASSLPHGGEVPYNEQFF. In DNA form, the CDR3 reads TGTGCCAGCAGCCTACCGCATGGGGGAGAGGTACCCTACAATGAGCAGTTCTTC.

This clonotype was seen a few times. This rearrangement joins TRBV20-1 to TRBJ2-5; D tentatively reads TRBD1 or TRBD2 (5 bases each). Germline values: CDR1 DFQATT, CDR2 SNEGSKA (reference sequence). The CDR3 loop spans 16 amino acids. Trimming pared 4 bases from V and 0 bases from J, leaving 18 bases between. Here the CDR3 reads CSAIVTGQGDQETQYF. In DNA, the CDR3 is TGCAGTGCTATTGTCACGGGGCAGGGAGACCAAGAGACCCAGTACTTC.

This clonotype came up a few times. The chain's CDR3 is CSASVTDRAEAFF. The CDR3 bases are TGCAGTGCTAGCGTAACGGATAGGGCTGAAGCTTTCTTT. V gene TRBV20-1 combines with J gene TRBJ1-1; no clear D. From germline, CDR1 is DFQATT and CDR2 SNEGSKA (reference sequence). Trimming took 3 bases from V and 6 from J, leaving 14 bases between them. The CDR3 consists of 13 residues.

The V gene is TRBV4-3, the J gene TRBJ2-1; TRBD1 matches at 8 bases. The germline CDR1 and CDR2 sequences are LGHNA and YSLEER. Losses at the gene ends were 4 bases for V and 3 bases for J; bases not matched to a gene: 5. The CDR3 has 15 residues. CDR3 amino acids: CASSPRDRLYNEQFF. As DNA, the CDR3 is TGCGCCAGCAGCCCCCGGGACAGGCTCTACAATGAGCAGTTCTTC.

This clonotype was seen at least ten times. The gene calls are TRBV5-1 and TRBJ2-7; D may be TRBD2 (5 bases). The length of the CDR3 is 13 residues. Germline V CDR1 and CDR2: SGHRS, YFSETQ. Trimming shortened V by 0 bases and J by 7 bases, and 11 bases separated the two germline ends. CDR3 DNA sequence: TGCGCCAGCAGCTTGGGCGCTCCGGGGGAGCAGTACTTC. It translates to CASSLGAPGEQYF. Drawing the rest from reference TRBV5-1 and TRBJ2-7, the complete variable domain is KAGVTQTPRYLIKTRGQQVTLSCSPISGHRSVSWYQQTPGQGLQFLFEYFSETQRNKGNFPGRFSGRQFSNSRSEMNVSTLELGDSALYLCASSLGAPGEQYFGPGTRLTVT.

This clonotype was detected many times. The chain links TRBV28 to TRBJ2-2; a weak D match, TRBD2 (6 bases). The germline V gene has CDR1 MDHEN and CDR2 SYDVKM. V was clipped by 4 bases and J by 2 bases, with 17 bases between them. The CDR3 runs 17 residues. The CDR3 sequence is CASSSALGGKNTGELFF. For the CDR3, the DNA is TGTGCCAGCAGTTCTGCCCTTGGGGGGAAAAACACCGGGGAGCTGTTTTTT.

The chain employs TRBV12-3 or TRBV12-4 and TRBJ1-2; 8 nucleotides align to TRBD1. The V gene end was trimmed by 6 bases and the J gene end by 4 bases; junction bases not matched to a gene: 7. CDR3 length equals 14 residues. The CDR3 sequence: CASSSGTGFYGYTF. CDR3 in DNA: TGTGCCAGCAGCTCCGGGACAGGCTTCTATGGCTACACCTTC.

In this sample, this clonotype turned up many times. This sequence joins TRBV15 and TRBJ2-7, with D perhaps TRBD2 (6 bases). Trimming pared 2 bases from V and 3 bases from J, leaving 11 bases between. This CDR3 is built from 14 residues. Per germline, CDR1 LNHNV and CDR2 YYDKDF (reference sequence). The CDR3 nucleotides read TGTGCCACCAGCAGACCCGGAGGGGTCTACGAGCAGTACTTC. Its translation is CATSRPGGVYEQYF.

This clonotype was seen a handful of times. The chain uses TRBV20-1 and TRBJ2-5; TRBD2 agrees at 11 bases. V shed 0 bases, J shed 5 bases, and the junction held 2 bases outside the gene matches. This CDR3 is 14 amino acids long. Germline V gene lookup returns CDR1 DFQATT and CDR2 SNEGSKA (reference sequence). The CDR3 bases are TGCAGTGCTAGAGACCCTAGCGGGAGGGAGACCCAGTACTTC. As protein: CSARDPSGRETQYF.

V usage is TRBV7-9 and J usage is TRBJ2-7; D is undetermined. The CDR3 extends over 13 amino acids. Trimming cost V 3 bases and J 0 bases, with 6 bases left between them. Germline assignment: CDR1 SEHNR and CDR2 FQNEAQ (reference sequence). CDR3 sequence: CASSFPSSYEQYF. In nucleotides, the CDR3 is TGTGCCAGCAGCTTTCCCAGCTCCTACGAGCAGTACTTC.

In this sample, this clonotype turned up a few times. This chain joins TRBV29-1 and TRBJ2-1, with 16 positions matching TRBD2. V gave up 3 bases and J gave up 8 bases; unmatched junction bases: 19. Germline V gives CDR1 SQVTM, CDR2 ANQGSEA. CDR3 length: 20 amino acids. The CDR3 protein is CSVDPTGGPGLAGGPDEQFF. CDR3 coding DNA: TGCAGCGTTGATCCGACAGGGGGACCGGGACTAGCGGGAGGGCCCGATGAGCAGTTCTTC.